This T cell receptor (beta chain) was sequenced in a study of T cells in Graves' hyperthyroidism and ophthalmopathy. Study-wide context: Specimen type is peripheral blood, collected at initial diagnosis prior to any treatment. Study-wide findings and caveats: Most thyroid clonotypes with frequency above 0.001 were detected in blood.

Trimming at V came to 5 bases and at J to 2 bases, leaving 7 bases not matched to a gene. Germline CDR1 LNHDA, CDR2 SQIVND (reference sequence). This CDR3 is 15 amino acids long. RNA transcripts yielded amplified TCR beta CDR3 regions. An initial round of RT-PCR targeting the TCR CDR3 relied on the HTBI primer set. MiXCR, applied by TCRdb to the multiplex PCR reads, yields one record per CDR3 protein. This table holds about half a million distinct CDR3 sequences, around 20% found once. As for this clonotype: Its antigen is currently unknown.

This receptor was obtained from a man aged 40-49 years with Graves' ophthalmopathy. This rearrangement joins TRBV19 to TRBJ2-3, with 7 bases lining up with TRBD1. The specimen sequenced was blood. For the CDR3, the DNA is TGTGCCAGTAGTTCGGGACAGTTCCTCACAGATACGCAGTATTTT. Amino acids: CASSSGQFLTDTQYF.